The 9 T cell receptor beta chains below all came from one sample that was sequenced in a study of early T cells in non-severe SARS-CoV-2 infection. TCRdb re-analysed the 5' RACE reads in MiXCR, keeping a single row per CDR3 protein. This table holds about 59,000 distinct CDR3 sequences, more than 10% found once. Source material: whole blood. Receptors originate from an adult who was a healthcare worker with PCR-confirmed SARS-CoV-2 infection or an uninfected control (not recorded which).

This clonotype has only a few counts. The chain employs TRBV30 and TRBJ1-5, with D maybe TRBD1 (6 bases). Deletions cut 7 bases from V and 0 bases from J, with 13 bases between. This CDR3 comprises 14 residues. Per germline, CDR1 GTSNPN and CDR2 SVGIG (reference sequence). CDR3 amino acids: CAYGQTFSNQPQHF. CDR3 coding DNA: TGTGCCTACGGACAGACCTTTAGCAATCAGCCCCAGCATTTT.

This clonotype was found many times. The V call is TRBV6-2 or TRBV6-3, the J call TRBJ1-1; D remains unclear. Germline V gene data show CDR1 as MNHEY and CDR2 as SVGEGT. The CDR3 length is 12 residues. V was clipped by 6 bases and J by 2 bases, with 7 bases between them. The CDR3: CASRDVNTEAFF. The CDR3 DNA sequence: TGTGCCAGCAGGGACGTAAACACTGAAGCTTTCTTT.

This clonotype was found many times. The chain is built from TRBV3-1 and TRBJ2-2; no clear D gene. Germline V gives CDR1 LGHDT, CDR2 YNNKEL (reference sequence). The CDR3 totals 15 residues. Trimming removed 4 bases from V and 3 bases from J, with 12 bases in between. This CDR3 reads CASSLPGRYTGELFF. The CDR3 DNA reads TGTGCCAGCAGCCTACCCGGACGGTACACCGGGGAGCTGTTTTTT.

There are a few counts of this clonotype. The rearrangement links TRBV30 to TRBJ2-3; unclear D gene. CDR1 and CDR2 (germline): GTSNPN, SVGIG (reference sequence). V lost 5 bases and J 1 base, leaving 19 bases between the germline ends. This CDR3 is 16 amino acids long. The CDR3 spells CAWAVNILYGTDTQYF. The CDR3 nucleotides read TGTGCCTGGGCGGTTAATATCCTCTATGGCACAGATACGCAGTATTTT.

This clonotype was seen only a few times. The rearrangement links TRBV9 to TRBJ2-2; 11 bases line up with TRBD2. CDR1 and CDR2 (germline): SGDLS, YYNGEE. This CDR3 is built from 18 residues. J was trimmed by 4 bases and V by 0 bases; bases with no gene match: 8. The CDR3 sequence: CASSVVPPGTSGTGELFF. DNA of the CDR3: TGTGCCAGCAGCGTAGTCCCTCCAGGGACTAGCGGCACCGGGGAGCTGTTTTTT. Supplemented by reference TRBV9 and TRBJ2-2, the full variable domain reads DSGVTQTPKHLITATGQRVTLRCSPRSGDLSVYWYQQSLDQGLQFLIQYYNGEERAKGNILERFSAQQFPDLHSELNLSSLELGDSALYFCASSVVPPGTSGTGELFFGEGSRLTVL.

This clonotype was detected a few times. This chain joins TRBV20-1 and TRBJ1-6, with 10 bases fitting TRBD1. CDR3 length: 18 amino acids. Losses at the gene ends were 0 bases for V and 0 bases for J; bases not matched to a gene: 5. The germline V gene has CDR1 DFQATT and CDR2 SNEGSKA (reference sequence). The CDR3 DNA reads as TGCAGTGCTAGAGATATGAGACAGGGGGCCTCCTATAATTCACCCCTCCACTTT. The encoded protein is CSARDMRQGASYNSPLHF.

Ten or more counts support this clonotype. V gene TRBV7-6 combines with J gene TRBJ1-1; D unresolved. From germline, CDR1 is SGHVS and CDR2 FNYEAQ. V was clipped by 6 bases and J by 0 bases, with 5 bases between them. This CDR3 is built from 12 residues. CDR3 loop: CASSKVNTEAFF. The DNA of the CDR3 is TGTGCCAGCAGTAAGGTGAACACTGAAGCTTTCTTT.

The V call is TRBV7-2, the J call TRBJ1-5; possible D gene TRBD1, 6 bases. The CDR3 covers 13 residues. Germline CDR1 reads SGHTA; CDR2 reads FQGNSA. Trimming removed 5 bases from V and 5 bases from J, with 10 bases in between. As DNA, the CDR3 is TGTGCCAGCAGCATCAGGGGCGATCAGCCCCAGCATTTT. Translation gives CASSIRGDQPQHF.

This clonotype was recorded many times. The chain employs TRBV3-1 and TRBJ2-3; D might be TRBD2 (6 bases). From germline, CDR1 is LGHDT and CDR2 YNNKEL (reference sequence). This CDR3 has 16 residues. V lost 6 bases and J 3 bases, leaving 19 bases between the germline ends. The CDR3 region has the DNA TGTGCCAGCAGTTCCAAGCAGGGACTCGGGACAGATACGCAGTATTTT. Encoded protein: CASSSKQGLGTDTQYF.